This T cell receptor (beta chain) appears in the sequencing data of a study of blood T cell repertoires in COVID-19. At the level of the study: PBMCs, B-cell-depleted T cells, or T cells provided the cDNA or gDNA that made up the material.

Recruits, aged roughly 18 to 90 years, lived in 20 to 30 US areas. The repertoire was sequenced with immunoSEQ multiplex PCR; TCRdb's copy has only in-frame clones and lacks some. The sample lists some 390,000 clones; 80% to 90% were seen once. The germline V gene has CDR1 SGDLS and CDR2 YYNGEE. The CDR3 covers 17 residues. The V end was cut by 3 bases, the J end by 0 bases, with 16 bases between. J is TRBJ2-1 and V is TRBV9; tentative D call: TRBD1 (5 bases). The sample comprised PBMCs or T cells enriched from blood (not recorded which). The origin of this receptor is a man between 25 and 39 years old who had recovered from COVID-19. The CDR3 sequence is CASSATWGASSYNEQFF. CDR3 nucleotide sequence: TGTGCCAGCAGCGCGACCTGGGGCGCAAGCTCCTACAATGAGCAGTTCTTC.